Below, 14 T cell receptor beta chains from the same sample are listed, as sequenced in a study of T cells in Graves' hyperthyroidism and ophthalmopathy (dated by TCRdb to 2018 to 2020). The library was built by means of multiplex PCR. The listed sequencing device is Illumina HiSeq 2000. TCR beta CDR3 regions were amplified from RNA transcripts. The first round of RT-PCR for the TCR CDR3 was performed with the HTBI primer set and the Qiagen OneStep RT-PCR kit. TCRdb handled the public reads itself, with Q25 trimming in fastp and clone calling in MiXCR, and kept productive beta chains. When rows share a CDR3 protein, they turn into one entry using the most common DNA and genes. The sample table lists around 620,000 distinct CDR3 sequences, about 14% of them with a count of one. Roughly 7% of the sample comes from the top ten. Input material: blood. The source is a woman between 18 and 30 years old with Graves' ophthalmopathy.

This chain joins TRBV19 and TRBJ2-3; a possible D gene is TRBD1 (5 bases). CDR1 is LNHDA, CDR2 SQIVND, per germline (reference sequence). The V end was cut by 6 bases, the J end by 4 bases, with 29 bases between. CDR3 size: 19 residues. The CDR3 sequence: CASRDIIGPIGHLSDTQYF. DNA of the CDR3: TGTGCCAGTAGGGACATAATTGGGCCGATAGGGCATTTGTCAGATACGCAGTATTTT.

This clonotype was recorded at least ten times. V usage is TRBV11-3 and J usage is TRBJ2-1; a possible D gene is TRBD1 (5 bases). The CDR3 covers 16 residues. Germline assignment: CDR1 SGHNT and CDR2 YENEEA. Between the trimmed V and J ends, which lost 1 base and 3 bases, there was a span of 13 bases. CDR3: CASSLASGPHYNEQFF. The DNA for the CDR3 is TGTGCCAGCAGCTTAGCCTCAGGGCCCCACTACAATGAGCAGTTCTTC.

This clonotype was seen many times. The chain employs TRBV27 and TRBJ1-2, with D tentatively TRBD1 (5 bases). From germline, CDR1 is MNHEY and CDR2 SMNVEV (reference sequence). Trimming removed 5 bases from V and 5 bases from J, with 9 bases in between. This CDR3 spans 12 amino acids. As DNA, the CDR3 is TGTGCCAGCAGTGGCGGGGGTTATGGCTACACCTTC. This gives the protein CASSGGGYGYTF.

This clonotype was picked up many times. The V and J genes are TRBV11-1 and TRBJ2-1, with 14 bases lining up with TRBD2. Trimming at V came to 5 bases and at J to 3 bases, leaving 18 bases not matched to a gene. The germline CDR1 and CDR2 sequences are SGHAT and FQDESV (reference sequence). This CDR3 spans 21 amino acids. CDR3 amino acids: CASSHGGGAGLAGVGYNEQFF. As DNA, the CDR3 is TGTGCCAGCAGCCACGGGGGGGGCGCGGGACTAGCGGGAGTGGGCTACAATGAGCAGTTCTTC.

The genes are TRBV5-4 and TRBJ2-7; D gene uncertain. Germline lookup yields CDR1 SGHNT and CDR2 YYREEE (reference sequence). Trimming cost V 0 bases and J 4 bases, with 14 bases left between them. This CDR3 has 15 amino acids. DNA for the CDR3: TGTGCCAGCAGCTTGGGTTCGGCCGAGGATTACGAGCAGTACTTC. Translated, it gives CASSLGSAEDYEQYF.

This clonotype was observed many times. CDR3 in DNA: TGTGCCAGCAGTTTTCCAGCGGGACGCGAGCAGTACTTC. Encoded protein: CASSFPAGREQYF. The chain links TRBV28 to TRBJ2-7; 7 nucleotides agree with TRBD2. V trimming: 3 bases; J trimming: 6 bases; junction bases outside the gene matches: 5. The CDR3 spans 13 residues. CDR1 and CDR2 from the germline V gene are MDHEN and SYDVKM. Variable domain in full (rest from reference TRBV28 and TRBJ2-7): DVKVTQSSRYLVKRTGEKVFLECVQDMDHENMFWYRQDPGLGLRLIYFSYDVKMKEKGDIPEGYSVSREKKERFSLILESASTNQTSMYLCASSFPAGREQYFGPGTRLTVT.

This clonotype was detected many times. The V and J genes are TRBV30 and TRBJ1-1, with D uncertain. Germline V gives CDR1 GTSNPN, CDR2 SVGIG (reference sequence). CDR3 length: 14 residues. With 1 base removed from V and 4 bases from J, the gap between germline ends came to 13 bases. CDR3 nucleotide sequence: TGTGCCTGGAGTGAAGTCCAAACCGCCACTGAAGCTTTCTTT. Protein: CAWSEVQTATEAFF. Combining the CDR3 with reference TRBV30 and TRBJ1-1 gives the whole variable domain SQTIHQWPATLVQPVGSPLSLECTVEGTSNPNLYWYRQAAGRGLQLLFYSVGIGQISSEVPQNLSASRPQDRQFILSSKKLLLSDSGFYLCAWSEVQTATEAFFGQGTRLTVV.

This clonotype was seen many times. The genes are TRBV6-1 and TRBJ2-5; maybe TRBD1 (5 bases). Per germline, CDR1 MNHNS and CDR2 SASEGT. V was shortened by 3 bases and J by 0 bases, with 11 bases between the two germline ends. CDR3 size: 15 residues. CDR3 amino acids: CASSDRTRHQETQYF. The DNA of the CDR3 is TGTGCCAGCAGTGATCGGACACGGCACCAAGAGACCCAGTACTTC.

This clonotype came up many times. J is TRBJ1-4 and V is TRBV5-8, with D possibly matching TRBD1 (6 bases). The CDR3 sequence is 15 residues long. In germline, CDR1 is SGHTS, CDR2 YDEGEE. V was pared by 4 bases and J by 4 bases, with 14 bases between. In nucleotides, the CDR3 is TGTGCCAGCAGCCTTCTGGGCAGGGGTAATGAAAAACTGTTTTTT. Translated: CASSLLGRGNEKLFF.

The genes are TRBV7-9 and TRBJ1-3, with D hard to call. The CDR3 is made up of 16 amino acids. Per the germline V gene, CDR1 is SEHNR and CDR2 is FQNEAQ (reference sequence). Trimming left V 2 bases short and J 0 bases short, with 11 bases between. The CDR3 is CASSLFAGPSGNTIYF. DNA of the CDR3: TGTGCCAGCAGCTTATTCGCCGGGCCCTCTGGAAACACCATATATTTT.

There are many counts of this clonotype. The rearrangement uses TRBV27 and TRBJ1-2, with TRBD1 identical over 9 bases. Looked up from germline, CDR1 is MNHEY and CDR2 is SMNVEV (reference sequence). V lost 3 bases to trimming and J lost 3 bases; unmatched junction nucleotides: 2. This CDR3 has 14 amino acids. CDR3 nucleotides: TGTGCCAGCAGTTTGCGGACAGGGGACTATGGCTACACCTTC. Its protein product is CASSLRTGDYGYTF.

This clonotype was observed at least ten times. The chain combines TRBV6-1 with TRBJ1-2; D may be TRBD1 (5 bases). V was pared by 5 bases and J by 6 bases, with 16 bases between. Per germline, CDR1 MNHNS and CDR2 SASEGT. The CDR3 contains 14 residues. The CDR3: CASSYLLTADGYTF. Here the CDR3 DNA reads TGTGCCAGCAGTTATCTTCTGACAGCGGATGGCTACACCTTC.

Many counts were recorded for this clonotype. The rearrangement uses TRBV20-1 and TRBJ2-7; D could derive from TRBD1 or TRBD2 (6 bases each). Germline loops: CDR1 DFQATT, CDR2 SNEGSKA (reference sequence). Trimming left V 0 bases short and J 1 base short, with 13 bases between. The CDR3 consists of 15 residues. The CDR3 DNA follows: TGCAGTGCTAGAGACCCGAGGAGGGGGTCCTACGAGCAGTACTTC. It encodes CSARDPRRGSYEQYF.

This clonotype has a count of ten or more. J is TRBJ2-3 and V is TRBV14; 7 bases align to TRBD1. The CDR3 length is 13 residues. Germline values: CDR1 SGHDN, CDR2 FVKESK. With V trimmed by 4 bases and J by 6 bases, 4 bases remained unmatched. CDR3 sequence: CASSRDRVDTQYF. The CDR3 DNA reads as TGTGCCAGCAGCCGAGACAGGGTGGATACGCAGTATTTT.